Below, 21 T cell receptor beta chains from the same sample are listed, as sequenced in a study of T-cell reconstitution after alpha-beta-depleted transplantation in children. A library of TCRbeta sequences, prepared with unique molecular identifiers, was generated. TCRdb redid the calling of the PCR reads with MiXCR, one entry per CDR3 protein. Of roughly 590,000 distinct CDR3 sequences in the sample, 16% are singletons; the top ten hold over 0.95%. Sequences were derived from PBMCs from the stem cell graft donor, sampled from the stem cell graft. These receptors were collected from a human donor who donated a stem cell graft to a child with acute myeloid leukemia.

This clonotype was counted between two and nine times. The V and J genes are TRBV9 and TRBJ2-7, with TRBD1 matching 7 bases. Trimming cost V 4 bases and J 3 bases; bases outside gene matches: 7. The CDR3 covers 14 residues. Germline V gene data show CDR1 as SGDLS and CDR2 as YYNGEE. Written as DNA, the CDR3 is TGTGCCAGCAGCCCCCAGGGGGTCCTCTACGAGCAGTACTTC. Translating gives CASSPQGVLYEQYF.

This clonotype was seen at least ten times. The chain couples TRBV20-1 to TRBJ2-5; no definite D call. CDR3 length: 12 amino acids. Germline CDR1 reads DFQATT; CDR2 reads SNEGSKA (reference sequence). Between the trimmed V and J ends, which lost 6 bases and 2 bases, there was a span of 10 bases. CDR3: CSATDLQETQYF. In DNA, the CDR3 is TGCAGTGCAACGGACCTACAAGAGACCCAGTACTTC.

This clonotype was counted between two and nine times. The V and J genes are TRBV6-2 or TRBV6-3 and TRBJ2-5; no clear D gene. CDR3 length equals 14 residues. The germline V gene has CDR1 MNHEY and CDR2 SVGEGT. Trimming took off 10 bases at V and 5 bases at J, with 20 bases between the two ends. The CDR3 spells CATTRKVPMETQYF. The CDR3 DNA is TGTGCCACAACGAGGAAGGTTCCAATGGAGACCCAGTACTTC.

On this clonotype: Since a much larger clone is just one base distant, this may be a read error. The rearrangement links TRBV20-1 to TRBJ2-1; D not resolved. The CDR3 length is 12 residues. Germline V CDR1 and CDR2: DFQATT, SNEGSKA (reference sequence). In nucleotides, the CDR3 is TGCAGTGCTATTGCTAACTACAATGAGCAGATCTTC. This codes for CSAIANYNEQIF.

This clonotype came up many times. The chain's CDR3 is CSARGPRGAKTAFF. DNA for the CDR3: TGCAGTGCTAGAGGACCACGCGGTGCCAAGACTGCTTTCTTT. The chain has TRBV20-1 and TRBJ1-1; D uncertain. The CDR3 runs to 14 residues. V was trimmed by 1 base and J by 11 bases, leaving 20 bases between them. Germline V gene lookup returns CDR1 DFQATT and CDR2 SNEGSKA (reference sequence).

In this sample, this clonotype turned up many times. The chain has TRBV20-1 and TRBJ1-1; D possibly corresponds to TRBD1 (5 bases). V lost 7 bases to trimming and J lost 2 bases, with 17 bases between them. This CDR3 contains 14 residues. Germline V CDR1 and CDR2: DFQATT, SNEGSKA (reference sequence). CDR3 protein: CSEEGPGGNTEAFF. CDR3 DNA: TGCAGTGAAGAGGGACCCGGAGGCAACACTGAAGCTTTCTTT.

Points on this clonotype: A much larger clone sits a single nucleotide away, making a read error possible. The chain uses TRBV20-1 and TRBJ1-6; 7 bases fit TRBD1. Looked up from germline, CDR1 is DFQATT and CDR2 is SNEGSKA (reference sequence). The CDR3 has 13 amino acids. Written as DNA, the CDR3 is TGCAGTGCCCGACAGGGTGCCTATTCACCCGTCCACTTT. Its translation: CSARQGAYSPVHF.

This clonotype was observed at least ten times. The chain employs TRBV6-5 and TRBJ1-5, with D unclear. The CDR3 sequence is 13 residues long. Trimming pared 1 base from V and 1 base from J, leaving 2 bases between. Germline V gene data show CDR1 as MNHEY and CDR2 as SVGAGI. Here the CDR3 DNA reads TGTGCCAGCAGTTACTTCAGCAATCAGCCCCAGCATTTT. Translating it yields CASSYFSNQPQHF.

This clonotype was counted many times. V gene TRBV20-1 combines with J gene TRBJ2-7; D gene ambiguous. The CDR3 covers 12 residues. CDR1 and CDR2 (germline): DFQATT, SNEGSKA (reference sequence). Trimming took 7 bases from V and 4 from J, leaving 14 bases between them. The DNA for the CDR3 is TGCAGTGTTCGAGACGGAGTATACGAGCAGTACGTC. Residues: CSVRDGVYEQYV.

Only one count was recorded for this clonotype. A much larger clone lies one base from this, so it may be a read error. This chain links TRBV20-1 with TRBJ2-1; D tentatively fits TRBD1 or TRBD2 (7 bases each). With 6 bases removed from V and 13 bases from J, the gap between germline ends came to 22 bases. This CDR3 spans 13 amino acids. Germline CDR1 DFQATT, CDR2 SNEGSKA (reference sequence). CDR3 coding DNA: TGCAGTGCCCTCCCAGGGGGGGCGGGTGACCAGTTCTTC. Protein product: CSALPGGAGDQFF.

There are many counts of this clonotype. The chain couples TRBV20-1 to TRBJ2-1; 16 positions match TRBD2. Germline V gives CDR1 DFQATT, CDR2 SNEGSKA (reference sequence). The CDR3 totals 13 residues. The J segment lost 12 bases and the V segment lost 3 bases, leaving 2 bases of the junction unmatched. The CDR3 loop is CSARGLAGGLQFF. The CDR3 region has the DNA TGCAGTGCTAGGGGACTAGCGGGGGGGCTGCAGTTCTTC.

This rearrangement joins TRBV20-1 to TRBJ1-1, with TRBD1 matching over 7 bases. The CDR3 loop spans 15 amino acids. CDR1 and CDR2 (germline): DFQATT, SNEGSKA (reference sequence). V lost 0 bases, J lost 3 bases, and 7 bases stayed unmatched. The CDR3 sequence: CSARDLAGGYTEAFF. The CDR3 DNA reads as TGCAGTGCTAGAGATCTTGCAGGGGGGTACACTGAAGCTTTCTTT.

At least ten counts were recorded for this clonotype. This sequence joins TRBV9 and TRBJ2-1; D gene uncertain. The V gene lost 0 bases and the J gene lost 2 bases, with 3 bases spanning the gap. Germline V gives CDR1 SGDLS, CDR2 YYNGEE. The CDR3 is 13 amino acids. This chain's CDR3 is CASSVGPYNEQFF. The CDR3 DNA reads as TGTGCCAGCAGCGTAGGCCCCTACAATGAGCAGTTCTTC.

This clonotype was seen ten or more times. The rearrangement links TRBV7-2 to TRBJ2-3, with 7 bases lining up with TRBD1. The CDR3 consists of 15 residues. Germline V gene sequence: CDR1 SGHTA, CDR2 FQGNSA. J was trimmed by 0 bases and V by 7 bases; bases with no gene match: 7. In nucleotides, the CDR3 is TGTGCCAGCATAAGACAGGGTGGGAGCACAGATACGCAGTATTTT. This gives the protein CASIRQGGSTDTQYF.

This chain links TRBV5-1 with TRBJ2-3; 8 positions match TRBD1. The germline CDR1 and CDR2 sequences are SGHRS and YFSETQ. This CDR3 is built from 14 residues. J gave up 6 bases and V 7 bases, and 10 bases lay outside the gene matches. The chain's CDR3 is CASASQGARDTQYF. The CDR3 DNA sequence: TGCGCCAGCGCGTCTCAGGGGGCTCGTGATACGCAGTATTTT. Based on the CDR3 plus reference TRBV5-1 and TRBJ2-3, the full variable domain is KAGVTQTPRYLIKTRGQQVTLSCSPISGHRSVSWYQQTPGQGLQFLFEYFSETQRNKGNFPGRFSGRQFSNSRSEMNVSTLELGDSALYLCASASQGARDTQYFGPGTRLTVL.

This chain connects TRBV5-1 to TRBJ2-1, with 9 bases matching TRBD2. The CDR3 totals 14 residues. V gave up 5 bases and J gave up 4 bases; unmatched junction bases: 4. CDR1 and CDR2 (germline): SGHRS, YFSETQ. The CDR3 DNA is TGCGCCAGCAGGCCTCTAGCGGGGTACAATGAGCAGTTCTTC. Amino acid sequence: CASRPLAGYNEQFF.

This clonotype was seen only a few times. The chain combines TRBV5-1 with TRBJ1-5; perhaps TRBD1 as D (5 bases). The CDR3 covers 15 residues. V dropped 4 bases and J dropped 5 bases, with 16 bases sitting between them. The germline V gene encodes CDR1 SGHRS and CDR2 YFSETQ. CDR3 sequence: CASSPSPRGDQPQHF. The CDR3 region has the DNA TGCGCCAGCAGCCCGTCTCCAAGGGGCGATCAGCCCCAGCATTTT.

In its sample, this clonotype was seen a few times. V usage is TRBV6-5 and J usage is TRBJ2-7; D unclear. V was trimmed by 0 bases and J by 4 bases, leaving 13 bases between them. This CDR3 has 15 amino acids. Germline V CDR1 and CDR2: MNHEY, SVGAGI. CDR3 nucleotides: TGTGCCAGCAGTTACTCGAACGTGGGAACTTACGAGCAGTACTTC. The encoded protein is CASSYSNVGTYEQYF.

The table lists this clonotype with many counts. The V gene is TRBV29-1, the J gene TRBJ2-1; 13 bases match TRBD2. Germline assignment: CDR1 SQVTM and CDR2 ANQGSEA. V lost 4 bases and J lost 7; bases outside the gene matches: 10. The CDR3 extends over 16 amino acids. The CDR3 protein is CSVVGLAGVRTNEQFF. CDR3 DNA sequence: TGCAGCGTTGTAGGACTAGCGGGGGTTAGGACGAATGAGCAGTTCTTC.

This clonotype was seen many times. The rearrangement uses TRBV10-2 and TRBJ2-7; D is possibly TRBD1 (6 bases). This CDR3 contains 13 residues. Trimming took 2 bases from V and 7 from J, leaving 12 bases between them. CDR1 is WSHSY, CDR2 SAAADI, per germline. The CDR3 DNA follows: TGCGCCAGCAGTGAGACAGGGAATTGGGAGCAGTACTTC. It is translated as CASSETGNWEQYF.

The CDR3, as DNA: TGCGCCAGCCCCTGGCGGGAGTACGAGCAGTACGTC. It translates to CASPWREYEQYV. The genes are TRBV10-1 and TRBJ2-7; TRBD2 aligns across 7 bases. V shed 8 bases, J shed 4 bases, and the junction held 5 bases outside the gene matches. Looked up from germline, CDR1 is WNHNN and CDR2 is SYGVQD (reference sequence). The CDR3 totals 12 residues.